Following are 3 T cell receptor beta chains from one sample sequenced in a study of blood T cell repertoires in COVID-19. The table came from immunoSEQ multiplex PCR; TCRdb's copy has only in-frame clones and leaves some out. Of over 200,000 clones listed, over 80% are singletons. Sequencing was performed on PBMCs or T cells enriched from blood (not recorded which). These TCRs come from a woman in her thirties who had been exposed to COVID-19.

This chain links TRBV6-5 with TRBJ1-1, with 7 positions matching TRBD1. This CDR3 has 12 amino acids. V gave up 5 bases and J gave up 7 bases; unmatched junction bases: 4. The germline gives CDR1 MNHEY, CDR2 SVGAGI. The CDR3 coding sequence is TGTGCCAGCAGTCACAGGGGTGATGAAGCTTTCTTT. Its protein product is CASSHRGDEAFF.

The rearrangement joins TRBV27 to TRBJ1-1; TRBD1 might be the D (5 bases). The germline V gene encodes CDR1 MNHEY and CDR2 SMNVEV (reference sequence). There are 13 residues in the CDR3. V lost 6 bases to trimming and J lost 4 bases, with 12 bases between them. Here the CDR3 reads CASRAQGPTEAFF. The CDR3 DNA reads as TGTGCCAGCAGAGCCCAGGGTCCCACTGAAGCTTTCTTT.

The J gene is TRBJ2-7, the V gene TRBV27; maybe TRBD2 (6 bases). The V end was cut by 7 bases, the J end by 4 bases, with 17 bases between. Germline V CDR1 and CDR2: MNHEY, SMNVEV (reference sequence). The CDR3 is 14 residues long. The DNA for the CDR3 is TGTGCCAGCAAGAATAGGGACTTGAATTACGAGCAGTACTTC. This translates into CASKNRDLNYEQYF.